The next 28 T cell receptor beta chains were all read from a single sample in a study of cytomegalovirus exposure and HLA in healthy donors. The PCR used 60 Vbeta and 13 Jbeta primers. Assay: immunoSEQ multiplex PCR; the TCRdb copy retains only in-frame clones and omits some. The table shows roughly 130,000 clones, with around 8.5% occurring only once. Specimen: PBMCs. The receptors originated from a man aged 35 to 55 in good health and CMV-seronegative.

The V and J genes are TRBV2 and TRBJ2-7, with TRBD2 matching 8 bases. Germline CDR1 reads SNHLY; CDR2 reads FYNNEI. The CDR3 extends over 12 amino acids. With 8 bases clipped from V and 2 bases from J, the junction kept 2 bases outside the gene matches. CDR3 coding DNA: TGTGCCAGCGGGGGACTAGCCTACGAGCAGTACTTC. Translated: CASGGLAYEQYF.

V usage is TRBV10-1 and J usage is TRBJ2-1, with 9 bases aligning to TRBD1. CDR3 size: 14 residues. Unmatched junction bases numbered 2, after V lost 2 bases and J lost 6 bases. The germline CDR1 and CDR2 sequences are WNHNN and SYGVQD (reference sequence). CDR3 amino acids: CASSEGTGPNEQFF. In DNA, the CDR3 is TGCGCCAGCAGTGAGGGGACAGGGCCCAATGAGCAGTTCTTC.

The genes are TRBV28 and TRBJ2-1; D is possibly TRBD1 (6 bases). The CDR3 is 14 amino acids. V was shortened by 7 bases and J by 0 bases, with 10 bases between the two germline ends. Germline V gene data show CDR1 as MDHEN and CDR2 as SYDVKM. The CDR3 here is CASIDRSSYNEQFF. CDR3 DNA sequence: TGTGCCAGCATAGACAGGAGCTCCTACAATGAGCAGTTCTTC.

This clone has just a few counts. This chain connects TRBV6-1 to TRBJ2-7, with 10 bases identical to TRBD2. The germline V gene has CDR1 MNHNS and CDR2 SASEGT. CDR3 length equals 13 residues. V lost 6 bases, J lost 2 bases, and 1 base stayed unmatched. This CDR3 is CASRLAGAYEQYF. The CDR3 region has the DNA TGTGCCAGCAGGCTAGCGGGGGCCTACGAGCAGTACTTC.

This clone was detected a few times. V gene TRBV5-1 combines with J gene TRBJ2-7; 7 nucleotides agree with TRBD2. This CDR3 is 15 amino acids long. V gave up 3 bases and J gave up 0 bases; unmatched junction bases: 6. Germline loops: CDR1 SGHRS, CDR2 YFSETQ. In DNA form, the CDR3 reads TGCGCCAGCAGCTCGGGGGGTCTTAGCTCCTACGAGCAGTACTTC. Translation gives CASSSGGLSSYEQYF.

This rearrangement joins TRBV7-8 to TRBJ1-1; possibly TRBD1 for D (6 bases). CDR3 length: 16 amino acids. Trimming cost V 5 bases and J 2 bases, with 18 bases left between them. From germline, CDR1 is SGHVS and CDR2 FQNEAQ. CDR3 in DNA: TGTGCCAGCAGCACCGGAGCCGGGACACGTAACACTGAAGCTTTCTTT. Encoded protein: CASSTGAGTRNTEAFF.

This chain connects TRBV7-9 to TRBJ2-7, with a possible D match to TRBD1 (6 bases). V shed 4 bases and J shed 2 bases, with 6 bases lying between them. Germline CDR1 reads SEHNR; CDR2 reads FQNEAQ (reference sequence). The CDR3 totals 12 residues. The CDR3 reads CASSSGAYEQYF. CDR3 nucleotides: TGTGCCAGCAGCTCAGGGGCCTACGAGCAGTACTTC.

The gene calls are TRBV4-1 and TRBJ1-1; a weak D match, TRBD1 (6 bases). V lost 1 base and J 4 bases, leaving 13 bases between the germline ends. Germline CDR1 is MGHRA and CDR2 is YSYEKL. CDR3 length equals 15 residues. CDR3 coding DNA: TGCGCCAGCAGCCAAGGTGGGGGCTTGAGCACTGAAGCTTTCTTT. Translating it yields CASSQGGGLSTEAFF.

This clone has just a few counts. This chain links TRBV28 with TRBJ2-7, with 9 positions matching TRBD2. The V and J ends lost 4 bases and 5 bases, in that order; junction bases with no gene match: 3. The CDR3 totals 13 residues. Germline-derived CDR1 and CDR2 are MDHEN and SYDVKM. CDR3 residues: CASSSGLANEQYF. CDR3 in DNA: TGTGCCAGCAGTTCTGGACTAGCGAACGAGCAGTACTTC.

V is TRBV5-1 and J is TRBJ1-1; 7 positions match TRBD1. This CDR3 is 14 amino acids long. Germline V CDR1 and CDR2: SGHRS, YFSETQ. Trimming at V came to 6 bases and at J to 1 base, leaving 6 bases not matched to a gene. The CDR3 protein is CASMIRTGNTEAFF. The CDR3 bases are TGCGCCAGCATGATTAGGACAGGGAACACTGAAGCTTTCTTT. Full variable domain (remainder filled in from reference TRBV5-1 and TRBJ1-1): KAGVTQTPRYLIKTRGQQVTLSCSPISGHRSVSWYQQTPGQGLQFLFEYFSETQRNKGNFPGRFSGRQFSNSRSEMNVSTLELGDSALYLCASMIRTGNTEAFFGQGTRLTVV.

The chain has TRBV5-6 and TRBJ2-1; D might be TRBD2 (5 bases). Germline V gene data show CDR1 as SGHDT and CDR2 as YYEEEE. The CDR3 covers 14 residues. Trimming took off 1 base at V and 2 bases at J, with 7 bases between the two ends. In DNA form, the CDR3 reads TGTGCCAGCAGCTTGTCGCGGGCCTACAATGAGCAGTTCTTC. This encodes CASSLSRAYNEQFF.

V and J are TRBV5-1 and TRBJ2-2; D uncertain. The CDR3 sequence is 18 residues long. CDR1 SGHRS and CDR2 YFSETQ come from the germline V gene. V was clipped by 1 base and J by 0 bases, with 16 bases between them. CDR3 sequence reads: CASSLMEFDTANTGELFF. In nucleotides, the CDR3 is TGCGCCAGCAGCTTGATGGAATTTGACACCGCGAACACCGGGGAGCTGTTTTTT.

This clone was picked up a small number of times. This chain joins TRBV10-2 and TRBJ2-7, with D tentatively TRBD2 (6 bases). The CDR3 is 17 residues long. V was trimmed by 3 bases and J by 0 bases, leaving 18 bases between them. CDR1 and CDR2 (germline): WSHSY, SAAADI. CDR3 residues: CASSDASPGLSSYEQYF. The CDR3 DNA reads as TGCGCCAGCAGTGATGCCTCACCGGGACTCAGCTCCTACGAGCAGTACTTC.

This clone has only a few counts. The gene calls are TRBV9 and TRBJ2-7; D gene unclear. The CDR3 spans 14 residues. Trimming took 0 bases from V and 3 from J, leaving 10 bases between them. Germline V gene sequence: CDR1 SGDLS, CDR2 YYNGEE. In DNA, the CDR3 is TGTGCCAGCAGCGTAGGAGGTCTGAACTACGAGCAGTACTTC. It yields the protein CASSVGGLNYEQYF.

This clone occurred many times. This chain uses TRBV6-6 with TRBJ1-2, with D maybe TRBD1 (6 bases). CDR3 length equals 11 residues. The germline gives CDR1 MNHNY, CDR2 SVGAGI (reference sequence). Trimming shortened V by 6 bases and J by 14 bases, and 16 bases separated the two germline ends. In nucleotides, the CDR3 is TGTGCCAGCAGGGGGGGGCGATGGCAGACCTTC. Amino acids: CASRGGRWQTF.

This clone was seen only a few times. The rearrangement links TRBV5-5 to TRBJ1-5; D unclear. The CDR3 runs to 14 residues. V was clipped by 0 bases and J by 1 base, with 5 bases between them. CDR1 is SGHKS and CDR2 is YYEKEE in the germline V gene (reference sequence). The CDR3 DNA is TGTGCCAGCAGCTTGGACTGGAGCAATCAGCCCCAGCATTTT. Its protein is CASSLDWSNQPQHF.

This clone has more than one count but fewer than ten. J is TRBJ1-1 and V is TRBV30; tentatively, D is TRBD1 (6 bases). The V end was cut by 0 bases, the J end by 0 bases, with 17 bases between. Per the germline V gene, CDR1 is GTSNPN and CDR2 is SVGIG (reference sequence). The CDR3 is 17 amino acids. The CDR3 sequence: CAWSVFGQGIMNTEAFF. In DNA form, the CDR3 reads TGTGCCTGGAGTGTATTCGGGCAGGGGATAATGAACACTGAAGCTTTCTTT.

This clone has a handful of counts. The chain combines TRBV5-8 with TRBJ1-6; D is undetermined. V lost 4 bases to trimming and J lost 7 bases, with 12 bases between them. The CDR3 is 14 residues long. Per the germline V gene, CDR1 is SGHTS and CDR2 is YDEGEE. CDR3 residues: CASSPRGGNSPLHF. The CDR3 coding sequence is TGTGCCAGCAGCCCCCGGGGAGGGAATTCACCCCTCCACTTT.

There are a few counts of this clone. The chain recombines TRBV30 with TRBJ1-4, with D hard to call. The germline V gene encodes CDR1 GTSNPN and CDR2 SVGIG (reference sequence). The CDR3 is 13 amino acids. V shed 2 bases and J shed 4 bases, with 8 bases lying between them. CDR3 sequence reads: CAWSFGGNEKLFF. In DNA, the CDR3 is TGTGCCTGGAGTTTCGGTGGTAATGAAAAACTGTTTTTT.

This clone was recorded once. The chain links TRBV5-5 to TRBJ1-2; 7 bases map to TRBD1. Per the germline V gene, CDR1 is SGHKS and CDR2 is YYEKEE (reference sequence). The ends lost 0 bases at V and 3 bases at J; junction bases unmatched: 5. CDR3 length equals 15 residues. The CDR3 is CASSLGGDSYYGYTF. CDR3 nucleotide sequence: TGTGCCAGCAGCTTGGGGGGGGACAGCTACTATGGCTACACCTTC.

The chain recombines TRBV19 with TRBJ2-7, with 8 bases matching TRBD2. The ends lost 4 bases at V and 4 bases at J; junction bases unmatched: 3. This CDR3 comprises 13 residues. CDR1 and CDR2 (germline): LNHDA, SQIVND (reference sequence). The CDR3 coding sequence is TGTGCCAGTAGTAGTAGCGGGGTATACGAGCAGTACTTC. This gives the protein CASSSSGVYEQYF.

The rearrangement uses TRBV5-8 and TRBJ1-1, with D unclear. There are 12 residues in the CDR3. Germline assignment: CDR1 SGHTS and CDR2 YDEGEE. Trimming took off 0 bases at V and 10 bases at J, with 10 bases between the two ends. CDR3 DNA: TGTGCCAGCAGCTTGGTTGCGTCTTCAGCTTTCTTT. This gives the protein CASSLVASSAFF.

This clone was counted between two and nine times. This chain joins TRBV4-1 and TRBJ1-2; 7 nucleotides agree with TRBD1. Per the germline V gene, CDR1 is MGHRA and CDR2 is YSYEKL. The V and J ends lost 4 bases and 3 bases, in that order; junction bases with no gene match: 11. CDR3 length: 16 amino acids. The CDR3 spells CASSPSGVRGYYGYTF. The CDR3 DNA follows: TGCGCCAGCAGCCCTAGCGGGGTCAGGGGGTACTATGGCTACACCTTC.

The chain carries TRBV4-3 and TRBJ2-5; D gene uncertain. The DNA end is a closer match to TRBJ2-7, so the J assignment may be wrong. The CDR3 runs 13 residues. The V gene's germline CDR1 is LGHNA and CDR2 YSLEER. CDR3 sequence (DNA): TGCGCCAGCAGCCAAGAACAGTATTACGAGCAGTACTTC. Encoded protein: CASSQEQYYEQYF.

This clone appeared a few times. J is TRBJ2-3 and V is TRBV6-6; 8 nucleotides align to TRBD2. The CDR3 is 14 amino acids. The V segment lost 2 bases and the J segment 5 bases; nucleotides outside the gene matches: 3. Germline CDR1 is MNHNY and CDR2 is SVGAGI (reference sequence). The CDR3 spells CASSYAGGVDTQYF. The CDR3 DNA follows: TGTGCCAGCAGTTACGCGGGGGGTGTAGATACGCAGTATTTT.

This clone was seen only a few times. V gene TRBV6-6 combines with J gene TRBJ1-4, with D unclear. V gave up 0 bases and J gave up 8 bases, with 7 bases separating them. Per germline, CDR1 MNHNY and CDR2 SVGAGI (reference sequence). This CDR3 has 13 amino acids. In DNA, the CDR3 is TGTGCCAGCAGTTACTCTACTCCAGAAAAACTGTTTTTT. Encoded protein: CASSYSTPEKLFF.

The chain joins TRBV5-1 to TRBJ1-2; TRBD1 matches at 7 bases. The length of the CDR3 is 14 residues. The junction had 9 bases not matched to a gene; V was cut back by 7 bases and J by 3 bases. Per germline, CDR1 SGHRS and CDR2 YFSETQ. CDR3 amino acids: CASGDSNSYYGYTF. DNA of the CDR3: TGCGCCAGCGGGGACAGTAACTCTTACTATGGCTACACCTTC.

V is TRBV10-3 and J is TRBJ1-3; D may be TRBD1 (5 bases). In germline, CDR1 is ENHRY, CDR2 SYGVKD. CDR3 length: 14 amino acids. The V end lost 0 bases, the J end lost 3 bases, and 6 bases lay between the germline ends. DNA of the CDR3: TGTGCCATCAGTGAGTCAGGGGTTGGAAACACCATATATTTT. Its protein is CAISESGVGNTIYF.